This T cell receptor beta chain comes out of a study of T cells in Graves' hyperthyroidism and ophthalmopathy. Regions amplified from RNA transcripts were the TCR beta CDR3 regions. The TCR CDR3 first-round RT-PCR relied on the HTBI primer set. TCRdb reprocessed the multiplex PCR reads with MiXCR, giving one entry per CDR3 protein. The repertoire holds 500,000 or so distinct CDR3 sequences, with approximately 17% as singletons. Disease lasting under 3 months, a NOSPECS grade of at least 4, and a Clinical Activity Score of at least 3 were features of the ophthalmopathy patients. Using around 10 ml of fresh peripheral blood, PBMCs were prepared. Trimming shortened V by 5 bases and J by 3 bases, and 19 bases separated the two germline ends. The CDR3 length is 16 residues. CDR1 is SEHNR and CDR2 is FQNEAQ in the germline V gene (reference sequence).

The genes are TRBV7-9 and TRBJ1-2; D is unresolved. The sequence came from a woman between 18 and 29 years old with Graves' ophthalmopathy. Material: blood. For the CDR3, the DNA is TGTGCCAGCAGCCTCGTGGGTTTGGTGCCCGACTATGGCTACACCTTC. The encoded protein is CASSLVGLVPDYGYTF.